Sequencing of this T cell receptor (beta chain) was carried out in a study of cytomegalovirus exposure and HLA in healthy donors (dated by TCRdb to the late 2010s). As for the study more broadly: An earlier analysis of approximately 550 of the donors reported approximately 270 Gb of sequence data and about 100 million unique TCR beta sequences from around 200 million T cells. Roughly 300 gigabases of sequencing data and approximately 80 million unique TCR sequences were included in an early release covering about 700 HLA-typed donors. The genetic ancestry cluster associated with self-reported Caucasian donors included over 65% of the approximately 410 genotyped donors. The study was designed to test whether signatures of past pathogen exposure could be identified by cataloging public T cell receptors. Using immunosequencing, the study profiled T cell repertoires from 640 or so subjects and related those repertoires to cytomegalovirus serostatus. Besides the first cohort of roughly 640 subjects, a separate validation cohort made up of over 95 different subjects was used. The study combined high-throughput TCR immunosequencing, statistical association of individual TCRs with disease status, and machine learning to predict cytomegalovirus infection status. A later analysis re-examined previously published TCR beta repertoires from 500 to 700 donors and added high-resolution HLA genotyping to investigate patterns of TCR occurrence. Rather than drawing on any new phenotypic data, the later analysis identified candidate immune exposures from TCR beta sequences and the way those sequences occurred across donors. To decide whether each TCR beta V gene segment behaved as functional or pseudogenic, an earlier analysis of approximately 620 of the donors relied on high-throughput TCR beta sequencing. Donor age, sex, ethnicity and CMV serostatus were compiled together with the repertoire data. In a later genetic analysis, genome-wide SNP genotypes for about three fifths of the 666 donors were used, and that subset was treated as a discovery cohort. Every discovery cohort repertoire had been produced on one sequencing platform. HLA typing included class I and class II loci at four-digit resolution. The number of donors typed differed by locus, with roughly 620-640 for A, B, C, DRB1 and DQB1, more than 500 for DQA1, 606 for DPA1, and over 400 for DPB1. Four to six DR-DQ haplotypes were handled as single units for association and clustering, since linkage in the cohort was strong. Among roughly 370 genotyped donors of the cohort, an average of approximately 250,000 unique TCR beta nucleotide sequences were sequenced per donor, about a sixth of them non-productive. Study-wide findings and limitations: In this cohort, only TCR beta chains were sequenced, and detectable features were limited by the absence of alpha or paired-chain data. Several of the top co-occurrence clusters appeared to be linked to parvovirus B19, influenza, CMV and Epstein-Barr virus, according to a later analysis. In an earlier analysis of over 550 of the donors, most TCR beta V segments were observed in productive rearrangements about 87% or about 30% of the time, broadly matching IMGT annotations. A total of 150 or so TCR beta chains were listed by the study as associated with cytomegalovirus. Correlated functional status among segregating V segments might be attributable to linkage disequilibrium, but an unknown experimental factor could not be ruled out. Because HLA typing was unavailable for some donors at each locus, only the typed subset was used in association tests. Most TCR sequences were observed very rarely across donors, whereas some public TCRs were present in many individuals. Fewer than 20 rarely observed V segments, including chromosome 9 orphons, were excluded from the earlier analysis of several hundred of the donors because counts were too low. It was suggested by the authors that the approach could potentially be generalized to other disease states and immunological phenotypes. The only immune exposure information available for the cohort was CMV serostatus. When HLA alleles, especially DR and DQ, strongly co-occurred, attributing TCR associations to individual alleles was difficult. A later analysis found that most CMV-associated TCR beta chains appeared HLA-restricted, with HLA associations seemingly driven largely by CMV exposure. In both the original and validation cohorts, the classifier was reported to diagnose cytomegalovirus status with high specificity and sensitivity. A later analysis associated about 17,000 TCR beta sequences with specific HLA alleles at a false discovery rate of 0.05. V-gene and J-gene trimming of TCR beta chains was associated with a missense DCLRE1C variant in a later genetic analysis, and the association was replicated in an independent cohort. Three of the identified cytomegalovirus-associated TCR beta chains were confirmed in vitro to be specific for cytomegalovirus antigens. A further reported finding was that TCR beta sequences accurately predicted the HLA-A and HLA-B alleles for most subjects in the first cohort. The sequencing pipeline was judged likely to have produced a cluster of highly shared sequence variants as a technical artifact. In a later analysis, HLA-associated TCR beta chains were found to be more clonally expanded and to have lower generation probabilities than equally common non-associated chains. Some IMGT-functional V segments, including TRBV6-2 and TRBV6-3, could not be distinguished by the 87-base-pair reads and were therefore excluded. The presence/absence analyses assumed that sequencing depth was roughly uniform across donors, and that assumption may not be true. In a later analysis, TCR association rates were found to vary across HLA loci, with the most associated TCRs seen for DRB1 alleles and the fewest for HLA-C alleles. In a later genetic analysis, fewer N-insertions in productive TCRs were reported among donors in an Asian-associated ancestry cluster than the approximately 710-donor mean.

As to this clone: Its target antigen remains unknown. No per-base quality is available; no much larger clone lies one base away.

Library generation was performed with the immunoSEQ multiplex PCR assay. For the multiplex PCR, a mixture combining 60 forward primers for TCR Vbeta segments and 13 reverse primers for TCR Jbeta segments was used. The CDR3 region of rearranged TCR beta genes was amplified from genomic DNA with a multiplex PCR assay. The amplified TCR beta libraries were sequenced on the Illumina HiSeq System as 87-base-pair reads. In the authors' own workflow: A later analysis tallied about 77 million unique TCR beta chains across the roughly 610 repertoires, and about 12 million of those chains were shared by two or more donors. A nearest-neighbor algorithm error-corrected the raw reads and collapsed the reads into unique sequences, merging closely related sequences to remove PCR and sequencing errors. V, D and J gene segments were assigned by aligning CDR3 sequences to IMGT reference sequences. For a sequence to be retained, a match of at least six nucleotides to both a V gene segment and a J gene segment was required. Rearrangements were classified as productive when the CDR3 lacked stop codons and remained in frame with V and J, and all other rearrangements were classified as non-productive. Following IMGT convention, CDR3 was defined as the stretch from the second conserved V-encoded cysteine up to the conserved J-encoded phenylalanine. The earlier analysis of fewer than 700 of the donors excluded sequences that lacked an unambiguous match to a single V gene segment. In an earlier analysis of a few hundred of the donors, V segments were called functional above 56.7% productive rearrangements and were called segregating when the between-donor standard deviation exceeded 5%. A statistical classification framework was developed to diagnose cytomegalovirus status using the catalog of TCR beta chain sequences. In a later analysis, V and J genes were assigned by comparing TCR nucleotide sequences against IMGT/GENE-DB human TR gene sequences. In a later analysis, CDR3 sequences and most-parsimonious VDJ recombination scenarios were assigned using the TCRdist pipeline. In a later analysis, every TCR beta chain was defined by the combination of its CDR3 amino acid sequence and its V-gene family, and reads without a unique V-gene family were dropped. A later analysis removed nearly 600 highly shared, low-generation-probability nucleotide sequences to deal with suspected cross-contamination and a sequencing artifact. In a later analysis, a clonal expansion index for each public chain was calculated from normalized within-repertoire ranks of inferred template counts. In a later analysis, generation probabilities were computed with a VDJ recombination model fitted to out-of-frame rearrangements, and the resulting probabilities were checked against IGoR. A later analysis scored TCR-TCR, TCR-HLA and TCR-CMV co-occurrence with hypergeometric tests, applying a repertoire-size bias correction to TCR pairs. In a later analysis, false discovery rates were estimated by permuting HLA or CMV assignments 20 times. A later analysis grouped co-occurring TCRs with DBSCAN, adding TCRdist sequence similarity when clustering within HLA-allele-positive subsets. For co-occurrence clustering, repertoires with fewer than 30,000 or more than 120,000 public chains were excluded, along with five or six repertoires with anomalous nucleotide sharing. TCRdb took over this immuneACCESS table, retaining in-frame rearrangements with V and J assigned. Such tables are incomplete; in checked studies, under half of the missing clones stem from an unresolved V gene, and the remainder is unexplained. The DNA was the basis for D and trimming; V, J and clone size are from that table. The table for this sample lists 150,000 to 200,000 clones; just under 80% of them were counted only once. The top ten clones comprise over 8% of the sample.

Based on the germline V gene (reference sequence), the CDR1 and CDR2 sequences are LNHNV and YYDKDF. At the junction V is shortened by 1 base and J by 8 bases, with 8 bases in between. CDR3 length: 12 amino acids, cysteine to phenylalanine. CDR3 DNA is the only sequence kept; it has 36 bases, read in frame from the first base. The cohort comprised more than 550 healthy bone marrow donors. Cohort members were all nominally healthy when sampled, although unrecorded immune exposures were likely present. The donor was CMV seropositive and was included in the group of 270 or so seropositive cohort members. Every donor gave a peripheral blood sample, and the peripheral blood mononuclear cells from that sample were used for TCR beta sequencing. Genomic DNA was extracted from the blood cell samples with the Qiagen DNeasy Blood Extraction Kit.

The receptor's source is a man between 18 and 29 years old in good health and CMV-seropositive. The sample consisted of PBMCs. This sequence uses TRBV15 and TRBJ1-2; D gene: possibly TRBD1, on 6 matching bases. The nucleotides read TGTGCCACCAGCAGAGGGGGACAAGGCTACACCTTC. Translated, this gives CATSRGGQGYTF.